The 2 T cell receptor beta chains presented below share a single source sample, sequenced in a study of T cell responses to AZD1222 COVID-19 vaccine. Sequencing used immunoSEQ multiplex PCR; TCRdb keeps in-frame clones, though not all of them. Of 95,000 to 150,000 clones listed, approximately 91% are singletons. The material sequenced was peripheral blood, taken on day 0 of AZD1222 vaccination. These receptors were obtained from an adult in good health.

CDR3 residues: CASSPQGLAVYNEQFF. In DNA form, the CDR3 reads TGTGCCAGTAGTCCCCAGGGACTAGCGGTCTACAATGAGCAGTTCTTC. The chain recombines TRBV19 with TRBJ2-1; TRBD2 agrees at 11 bases. The length of the CDR3 is 16 residues. The V and J ends lost 5 bases and 3 bases, in that order; junction bases with no gene match: 6. CDR1 is LNHDA and CDR2 is SQIVND in the germline V gene (reference sequence). The whole variable domain, filled in from reference TRBV19 and TRBJ2-1, reads DGGITQSPKYLFRKEGQNVTLSCEQNLNHDAMYWYRQDPGQGLRLIYYSQIVNDFQKGDIAEGYSVSREKKESFPLTVTSAQKNPTAFYLCASSPQGLAVYNEQFFGPGTRLTVL.

This chain connects TRBV27 to TRBJ1-5; D remains ambiguous. Trimming took off 3 bases at V and 0 bases at J, with 6 bases between the two ends. The CDR3 contains 14 residues. Germline CDR1 is MNHEY and CDR2 is SMNVEV (reference sequence). CDR3 sequence reads: CASSFTYSNQPQHF. DNA of the CDR3: TGTGCCAGCAGTTTTACCTATAGCAATCAGCCCCAGCATTTT.